Below, 6 T cell receptor beta chains from the same sample are listed, as sequenced in a study of T cell repertoires in cytomegalovirus infection (dated by TCRdb to the late 2010s). The sequencing machine was an Illumina HiSeq 1500. The public reads were run again by TCRdb, first through fastp at Q25 and then through MiXCR, and only productive beta chains were kept. Every CDR3 protein is listed once, alongside the most common genes and DNA of its rows. The sample contains tens of thousands of distinct CDR3 sequences, 20% of them found a single time. Of the sample, 26% is held by the ten largest clones. These receptors have no known antigen. Per the publication, the treatment or condition label means: in vitro stimulation with specific CMV peptide epitopes to enrich CMV-specific T cells. The sequences come from CD8+ T cells from cultured PBMCs, collected from culture after CMV antigen stimulation. Source of these receptors: a human donor in good health (CMV status not recorded). Some clones in this sample may be carry-over from other donors' samples.

The rearrangement joins TRBV28 to TRBJ1-2; 9 nucleotides align to TRBD1. CDR1 is MDHEN and CDR2 is SYDVKM in the germline V gene. The V segment lost 4 bases and the J segment 7 bases; nucleotides outside the gene matches: 22. This CDR3 has 19 residues. CDR3 sequence reads: CASSSPGEQGALRVRGYTF. The CDR3 nucleotides are TGTGCCAGCAGTTCCCCTGGGGAACAGGGGGCCCTACGGGTTCGTGGCTACACCTTC.

V gene TRBV7-2 combines with J gene TRBJ2-7; D is tentatively TRBD1 or TRBD2 (5 bases each). This CDR3 comprises 15 residues. The V gene's germline CDR1 is SGHTA and CDR2 FQGNSA. Trimming pared 5 bases from V and 0 bases from J, leaving 14 bases between. Here the CDR3 DNA reads TGTGCCAGCAGCCCCTCGGGGCCCAGCTCCTACGAGCAGTACTTC. Amino acids: CASSPSGPSSYEQYF.

This clonotype came up a few times. V is TRBV29-1 and J is TRBJ2-1; D unresolved. Germline V CDR1 and CDR2: SQVTM, ANQGSEA. There are 13 residues in the CDR3. V was trimmed by 1 base and J by 8 bases, leaving 12 bases between them. The CDR3 is CSVEGVRLYEQFF. As DNA, the CDR3 is TGCAGCGTTGAAGGTGTAAGATTATATGAGCAGTTCTTC.

The table lists this clonotype with a few counts. The gene calls are TRBV27 and TRBJ1-2, with 9 bases fitting TRBD1. Germline CDR1 reads MNHEY; CDR2 reads SMNVEV (reference sequence). The CDR3 covers 17 residues. Trimming removed 0 bases from V and 4 bases from J; junction bases left unmatched: 9. The CDR3, as DNA: TGTGCCAGCAGTTTATCGAATTGGGACAGGGCTGTCTATGGCTACACCTTC. Amino acid sequence: CASSLSNWDRAVYGYTF.

CDR3 sequence: CASSLSRRLVGNEQFF. The CDR3 DNA follows: TGTGCCAGCAGCTTGTCCCGAAGATTGGTTGGCAATGAGCAGTTCTTC. J is TRBJ2-1 and V is TRBV5-6; D remains ambiguous. Germline assignment: CDR1 SGHDT and CDR2 YYEEEE. V was clipped by 1 base and J by 6 bases, with 17 bases between them. The CDR3 covers 16 residues.

This clonotype was detected only a few times. The J gene is TRBJ2-2, the V gene TRBV11-1, with 8 positions matching TRBD2. This CDR3 comprises 16 residues. The V segment lost 1 base and the J segment 4 bases; nucleotides outside the gene matches: 5. CDR1 is SGHAT, CDR2 FQDESV, per germline (reference sequence). The CDR3 loop reads CASSLDGLAFTGELFF. The CDR3 DNA is TGTGCCAGCAGCTTAGATGGACTAGCATTCACCGGGGAGCTGTTTTTT. The full variable domain, in which reference TRBV11-1 and TRBJ2-2 provide the parts outside the CDR3, is EAEVAQSPRYKITEKSQAVAFWCDPISGHATLYWYRQILGQGPELLVQFQDESVVDDSQLPKDRFSAERLKGVDSTLKIQPAELGDSAMYLCASSLDGLAFTGELFFGEGSRLTVL.